These 26 T cell receptor beta chains were all obtained from the same sample, sequenced in a study of a mutant IDH1 vaccine in newly diagnosed glioma (dated by TCRdb to 2020 to 2022). Explained via the paper, the time point label denotes: baseline, week 1 (first vaccination visit). Taken with the paper, the label for treatment or condition translates to: pre-vaccination baseline after standard-of-care therapy. The library came from the immunoSEQ multiplex PCR assay. Not all clones reach the TCRdb copy of this immuneACCESS table, which keeps in-frame sequences only. Checked studies attribute under half of the gap to unresolved V genes and leave the rest unexplained. The sample table contains about 67,000 clones; only one count was recorded for around 80% of them. The ten largest clonotypes hold roughly 4.4% of the sample. The source material was peripheral blood mononuclear cells (PBMCs), sampled from a glioma patient treated with radiotherapy, temozolomide or both. The receptors derive from a woman aged 18-29 years with glioma. Some clones in this sample may be carry-over from other donors' samples.

The chain uses TRBV4-1 and TRBJ2-1; a weak D match, TRBD2 (5 bases). CDR3 length equals 13 residues. Germline lookup yields CDR1 MGHRA and CDR2 YSYEKL. Trimming left V 5 bases short and J 10 bases short, with 15 bases between. The CDR3 DNA follows: TGCGCCAGCAGCGGCGACTACCCGGGAGAGCAGTTCTTC. As protein: CASSGDYPGEQFF.

CDR3 sequence (DNA): TGTGCCAGCAGTGTCCTAGCGGGAGGATTCAATGAGCAGTTCTTC. Residues: CASSVLAGGFNEQFF. The chain is built from TRBV6-4 and TRBJ2-1; TRBD2 matches at 11 bases. The CDR3 sequence is 15 residues long. The junction had 5 bases not matched to a gene; V was cut back by 4 bases and J by 6 bases. Germline V gene data show CDR1 as MRHNA and CDR2 as SNTAGT.

The rearrangement links TRBV4-1 to TRBJ2-7; 7 bases are shared with TRBD1. The trim removed 5 bases at V and 8 bases at J, leaving 6 bases unmatched. In germline, CDR1 is MGHRA, CDR2 YSYEKL. There are 12 residues in the CDR3. The CDR3 is CASSTSTGQQYF. The CDR3 nucleotides read TGCGCCAGCAGCACCTCGACAGGGCAGCAGTACTTC.

The sample holds a few counts of this clone. J is TRBJ1-1 and V is TRBV4-1; D gene uncertain. The germline V and J ends were trimmed by 1 base and 1 base, with 7 bases remaining between them. The CDR3 is 14 residues long. Germline CDR1 and CDR2: MGHRA and YSYEKL. This chain's CDR3 is CASSQVRTNTEAFF. The CDR3 DNA follows: TGCGCCAGCAGCCAAGTGCGTACGAACACTGAAGCTTTCTTT.

This clone was counted only a few times. V usage is TRBV20-1 and J usage is TRBJ2-1; no clear D. The CDR3 contains 11 residues. Germline V gene lookup returns CDR1 DFQATT and CDR2 SNEGSKA (reference sequence). With 6 bases removed from V and 10 bases from J, the gap between germline ends came to 13 bases. The CDR3 DNA is TGCAGTGCCGCCATAGCTGTAGAGCAGTTCTTC. It specifies CSAAIAVEQFF.

This clone was counted only a few times. This chain links TRBV19 with TRBJ1-1; tentative D call: TRBD1 (6 bases). Trimming left V 6 bases short and J 10 bases short, with 12 bases between. The CDR3 is made up of 11 amino acids. Looked up from germline, CDR1 is LNHDA and CDR2 is SQIVND (reference sequence). CDR3 region: CASRTGGGAFF. DNA for the CDR3: TGTGCCAGTAGGACAGGTGGGGGAGCTTTCTTT.

The chain is built from TRBV27 and TRBJ2-7; D possibly uses TRBD1 or TRBD2 (6 bases each). Trimming pared 5 bases from V and 3 bases from J, leaving 14 bases between. Germline CDR1 and CDR2: MNHEY and SMNVEV (reference sequence). CDR3 length equals 14 residues. This chain's CDR3 is CASSLQGGYYEQYF. DNA of the CDR3: TGTGCCAGCAGTCTTCAAGGGGGGTACTACGAGCAGTACTTC.

The gene calls are TRBV5-1 and TRBJ1-3, with D perhaps matching TRBD1 (5 bases). CDR3 length: 15 residues. Germline V gene data show CDR1 as SGHRS and CDR2 as YFSETQ. V was shortened by 0 bases and J by 1 base, with 8 bases between the two germline ends. Here the CDR3 DNA reads TGCGCCAGCAGCTTGGGCAGGGTATCTGGAAACACCATATATTTT. Protein sequence: CASSLGRVSGNTIYF.

This clone was counted a single time. The chain recombines TRBV7-8 with TRBJ1-2, with 7 bases fitting TRBD1. Germline CDR1 reads SGHVS; CDR2 reads FQNEAQ. The length of the CDR3 is 18 residues. J gave up 3 bases and V 5 bases, and 18 bases lay outside the gene matches. The CDR3 coding sequence is TGTGCCAGCAGCCTAAGGGTGCAGGGGGGTCGGCTAGACTATGGCTACACCTTC. Translation: CASSLRVQGGRLDYGYTF.

This chain links TRBV7-6 with TRBJ1-3; 9 bases match TRBD1. J lost 7 bases, V lost 1 base, and 2 bases had no gene match. CDR1 SGHVS and CDR2 FNYEAQ come from the germline V gene. The CDR3 loop spans 14 amino acids. CDR3 amino acids: CASSLVGTGNTIYF. The CDR3 coding sequence is TGTGCCAGCAGCTTAGTCGGGACAGGGAACACCATATATTTT.

This clone has only one observation. The gene calls are TRBV29-1 and TRBJ2-3; D possibly corresponds to TRBD1 (6 bases). This CDR3 has 12 amino acids. Germline CDR1 SQVTM, CDR2 ANQGSEA. With 7 bases removed from V and 9 bases from J, the gap between germline ends came to 17 bases. CDR3 nucleotides: TGCAGCGGTTCCCATACAGGGCAAACGCAGTATTTT. Its translation: CSGSHTGQTQYF.

The chain is built from TRBV5-8 and TRBJ1-1; D might be TRBD1 (5 bases). V lost 2 bases, J lost 3 bases, and 14 bases lay in between. CDR1 is SGHTS, CDR2 YDEGEE, per germline. CDR3 length equals 15 residues. The CDR3 reads CASSFGGARDTEAFF. In DNA, the CDR3 is TGTGCCAGCAGCTTCGGAGGGGCTCGGGACACTGAAGCTTTCTTT.

This sequence joins TRBV4-2 and TRBJ1-1, with D hard to call. The V gene's germline CDR1 is LGHNA and CDR2 YNFKEQ. Trimming removed 5 bases from V and 1 base from J, with 11 bases in between. The CDR3 extends over 14 amino acids. CDR3 region: CASSTAPGNTEAFF. The CDR3 nucleotides read TGTGCCAGCAGCACTGCGCCGGGGAACACTGAAGCTTTCTTT.

The J gene is TRBJ1-4, the V gene TRBV7-9; the D gene is possibly TRBD1 (6 bases). Germline loops: CDR1 SEHNR, CDR2 FQNEAQ (reference sequence). This CDR3 is 17 amino acids long. The ends were cut back, 4 bases at V and 8 bases at J, with 23 bases in the middle. CDR3 sequence reads: CASSSTRGGATREKLFF. The CDR3 DNA follows: TGTGCCAGCAGCTCCACCCGTGGGGGGGCAACGAGGGAAAAACTGTTTTTT.

This rearrangement joins TRBV28 to TRBJ2-1; 9 nucleotides agree with TRBD1. V lost 4 bases to trimming and J lost 3 bases; unmatched junction nucleotides: 1. The CDR3 totals 14 residues. Germline V gene lookup returns CDR1 MDHEN and CDR2 SYDVKM. CDR3 loop: CASSWGQGYNEQFF. The CDR3 DNA reads TGTGCCAGCAGTTGGGGACAGGGCTACAATGAGCAGTTCTTC.

This chain links TRBV6-5 with TRBJ1-1, with TRBD1 matching over 10 bases. The CDR3 is 15 residues long. CDR1 is MNHEY, CDR2 SVGAGI, per germline. J was trimmed by 7 bases and V by 4 bases; bases with no gene match: 9. CDR3 loop: CASSSPTGGEDEAFF. In DNA, the CDR3 is TGTGCCAGCAGTTCCCCGACAGGGGGCGAGGATGAAGCTTTCTTT.

The J gene is TRBJ2-7, the V gene TRBV5-6; the match to TRBD2 covers 11 bases. V dropped 0 bases and J dropped 6; count of bases not matched to a gene: 5. Per the germline V gene, CDR1 is SGHDT and CDR2 is YYEEEE. The CDR3 is made up of 15 amino acids. The CDR3 protein is CASSLGGLAGGEQYF. CDR3 in DNA: TGTGCCAGCAGCTTGGGGGGGCTAGCGGGAGGCGAGCAGTACTTC.

This chain uses TRBV7-8 with TRBJ2-3; 8 positions match TRBD2. After removal of 6 bases from V and 6 bases from J, the junction contained 14 bases not matched to a gene. The CDR3 runs to 16 residues. Germline V gene lookup returns CDR1 SGHVS and CDR2 FQNEAQ. Here the CDR3 DNA reads TGTGCCAGCAGGCCCGAACGAACTAGCGGACCCGATACGCAGTATTTT. This encodes CASRPERTSGPDTQYF.

The V call is TRBV6-5, the J call TRBJ1-6; no reliable D call. Trimming took 6 bases from V and 0 from J, leaving 9 bases between them. In germline, CDR1 is MNHEY, CDR2 SVGAGI. This CDR3 spans 15 amino acids. This CDR3 is CASRSRISYNSPLHF. The CDR3 DNA is TGTGCCAGCAGATCTCGGATCTCCTATAATTCACCCCTCCACTTT.

The chain combines TRBV2 with TRBJ2-1; TRBD1 might be the D (6 bases). Germline CDR1 reads SNHLY; CDR2 reads FYNNEI. V was trimmed by 6 bases and J by 9 bases, leaving 6 bases between them. This CDR3 comprises 10 residues. The CDR3 DNA sequence: TGTGCCAGCAGAGGGGGTGAGCAGTTCTTC. Its protein product is CASRGGEQFF.

The rearrangement uses TRBV9 and TRBJ2-2; D possibly matches TRBD1 or TRBD2 (5 bases each). Trimming cost V 3 bases and J 0 bases, with 15 bases left between them. This CDR3 is built from 17 residues. CDR1 and CDR2 from the germline V gene are SGDLS and YYNGEE. This CDR3 is CASSAGSRVTNTGELFF. In DNA form, the CDR3 reads TGTGCCAGCAGCGCGGGAAGCAGGGTCACGAACACCGGGGAGCTGTTTTTT.

The chain joins TRBV27 to TRBJ2-7; D is perhaps TRBD2 (6 bases). Deletions cut 6 bases from V and 4 bases from J, with 19 bases between. The germline V gene encodes CDR1 MNHEY and CDR2 SMNVEV (reference sequence). The CDR3 consists of 15 residues. CDR3 nucleotides: TGTGCCAGCAGCCCTCGGGGGTTGGGGGTTTACGAGCAGTACTTC. Translation gives CASSPRGLGVYEQYF.

This chain joins TRBV23-1 and TRBJ2-3, with a weak D call TRBD2 (7 bases). TRBV23-1 is assigned to the ORF class and has an uncertain function. The CDR3 has 17 amino acids. V shed 5 bases and J shed 4 bases, with 22 bases lying between them. CDR3 DNA sequence: TGCGCCAGCAGTACTGGTCATTGGGGGGGGCGCGCAGATACGCAGTATTTT. This encodes CASSTGHWGGRADTQYF.

The rearrangement uses TRBV19 and TRBJ2-6, with TRBD1 as a possible D gene (6 bases). The germline V gene has CDR1 LNHDA and CDR2 SQIVND (reference sequence). Deletions cut 3 bases from V and 4 bases from J, with 10 bases between. The CDR3 runs 15 residues. The CDR3 protein is CASSITGLGANVLTF. For the CDR3, the DNA is TGTGCCAGTAGTATCACAGGGCTCGGGGCCAACGTCCTGACTTTC.

This clone was recorded once. The gene calls are TRBV7-2 and TRBJ1-1, with TRBD1 matching over 8 bases. The V gene's germline CDR1 is SGHTA and CDR2 FQGNSA. Trimming cost V 5 bases and J 3 bases; bases outside gene matches: 8. The CDR3 has 15 amino acids. The CDR3 nucleotides are TGTGCCAGCAGCAGAAGGACAGGGCCGGACACTGAAGCTTTCTTT. Translated, it gives CASSRRTGPDTEAFF.

V is TRBV27 and J is TRBJ1-2; D might be TRBD1 (6 bases). Deletions cut 3 bases from V and 6 bases from J, with 17 bases between. Germline values: CDR1 MNHEY, CDR2 SMNVEV (reference sequence). CDR3 length equals 15 residues. The CDR3 bases are TGTGCCAGCAGTTTGGGGGCCCTGGGCTGGGATGGCTACACCTTC. Residues: CASSLGALGWDGYTF.